The clone carrying this T cell receptor (beta chain) was recorded at least ten times. One entry per CDR3 protein, called by TCRdb with MiXCR from the 5' RACE reads. The sample yields more than 45,000 distinct CDR3 sequences, about 2.5% seen once. The record originates from a study of neurological immune-mediated disorders. Trimming removed 4 bases from V and 7 bases from J; junction bases left unmatched: 16. Germline-derived CDR1 and CDR2 are ENHRY and SYGVKD. CDR3 length equals 18 residues. The sequence was collected from a man in his fifties with multiple sclerosis. The sample consisted of PBMCs. This chain joins TRBV10-3 and TRBJ2-3; the match to TRBD2 covers 11 bases. The CDR3 nucleotides read TGTGCCATCAGTGCCCAGGAGACTAGCGGGGCGTCAGTACATACGCAGTATTTT. It is translated as CAISAQETSGASVHTQYF.